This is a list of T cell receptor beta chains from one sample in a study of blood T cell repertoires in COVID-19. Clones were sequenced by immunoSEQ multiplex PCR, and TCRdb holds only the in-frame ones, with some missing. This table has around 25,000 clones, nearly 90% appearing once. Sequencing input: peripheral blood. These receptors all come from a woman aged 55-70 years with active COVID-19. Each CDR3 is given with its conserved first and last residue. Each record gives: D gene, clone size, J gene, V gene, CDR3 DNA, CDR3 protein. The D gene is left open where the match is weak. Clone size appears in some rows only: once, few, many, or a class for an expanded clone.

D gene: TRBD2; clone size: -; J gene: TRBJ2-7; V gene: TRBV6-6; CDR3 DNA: TGTGCCAGCACCGGACGCGCTGGGGCGGGAGGACACGAGCAGTACTTC; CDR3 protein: CASTGRAGAGGHEQYF
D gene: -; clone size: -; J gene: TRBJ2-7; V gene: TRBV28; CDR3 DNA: TGTGCCAGCAGCTCAGAATCCTACGAGCAGTACTTC; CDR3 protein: CASSSESYEQYF
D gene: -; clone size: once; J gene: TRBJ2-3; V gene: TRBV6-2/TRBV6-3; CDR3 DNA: TGTGCCAGCAGTTACCTGGGCGGGGGCACAGATACGCAGTATTTT; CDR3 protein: CASSYLGGGTDTQYF
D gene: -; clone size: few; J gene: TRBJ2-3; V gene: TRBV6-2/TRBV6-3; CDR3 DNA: TGTGCCAGCAGTTCCCCGACAGCGACAAGCACAGATACGCAGTATTTT; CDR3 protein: CASSSPTATSTDTQYF
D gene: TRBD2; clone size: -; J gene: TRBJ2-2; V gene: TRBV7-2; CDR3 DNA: TGTGCCAGCAGCTTCACTAGCGGGAACACCGGGGAGCTGTTTTTT; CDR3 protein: CASSFTSGNTGELFF
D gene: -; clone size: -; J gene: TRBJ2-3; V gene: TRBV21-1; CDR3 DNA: TGTGCCAGCACCTCGGACTATACGCAGTATTTT; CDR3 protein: CASTSDYTQYF
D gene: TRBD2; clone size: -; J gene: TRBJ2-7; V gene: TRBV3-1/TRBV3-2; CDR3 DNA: TGTGCCAGCAGCCAAGGCGTTGCCGGGGGGAGCTACGAGCAGTACTTC; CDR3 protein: CASSQGVAGGSYEQYF
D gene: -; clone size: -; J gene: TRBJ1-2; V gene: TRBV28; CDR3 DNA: TGTGCCAGCAGAAAGACAGCAGAGCGCTATGGCTACACCTTC; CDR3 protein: CASRKTAERYGYTF
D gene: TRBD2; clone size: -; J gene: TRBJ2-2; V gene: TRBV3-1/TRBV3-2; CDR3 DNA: TGTGCCAGCAGCCAGAGAAGCGGGATGACCGGGGAGCTGTTTTTT; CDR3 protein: CASSQRSGMTGELFF
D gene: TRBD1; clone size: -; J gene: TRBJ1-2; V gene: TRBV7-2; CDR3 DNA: TGTGCCAGCAGCTTAGGACAGGGCTATGGCTACACCTTC; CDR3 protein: CASSLGQGYGYTF
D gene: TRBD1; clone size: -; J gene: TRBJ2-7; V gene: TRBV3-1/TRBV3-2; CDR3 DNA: TGTGCCAGCAGCCCATCGTCAGGGGGCCAACTTGACGAGCAGTACTTC; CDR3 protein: CASSPSSGGQLDEQYF
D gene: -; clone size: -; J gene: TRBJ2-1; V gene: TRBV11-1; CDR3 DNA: TGTGCCAGCAGCTTAGCGCTAGCGCCCAATGAGCAGTTCTTC; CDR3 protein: CASSLALAPNEQFF
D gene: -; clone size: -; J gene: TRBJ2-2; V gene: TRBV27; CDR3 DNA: TGTGCCAGCAGTCCCCCGCCGACTAGTCTTTTCCCCGGGGAGCTGTTTTTT; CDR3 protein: CASSPPPTSLFPGELFF
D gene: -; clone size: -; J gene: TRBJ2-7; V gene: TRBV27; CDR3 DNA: TGTGCCAGCAGTTTGTTCGCAGGGCACTCCTACGAGCAGTACTTC; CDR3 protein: CASSLFAGHSYEQYF
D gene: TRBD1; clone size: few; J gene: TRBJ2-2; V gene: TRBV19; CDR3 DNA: TGTGCCAGTAGCGATCTCCAGGGGGCGAAAACCGGGGAGCTGTTTTTT; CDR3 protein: CASSDLQGAKTGELFF
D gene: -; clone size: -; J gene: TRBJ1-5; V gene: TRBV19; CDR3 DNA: TGTGCCAGTAGTATAACAGACCATAGCAATCAGCCCCAGCATTTT; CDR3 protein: CASSITDHSNQPQHF
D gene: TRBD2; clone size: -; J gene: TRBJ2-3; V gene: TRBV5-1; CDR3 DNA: TGCGCCAGCAGCTTGGCTACTAGCGGGAGGGCCCGGGATACGCAGTATTTT; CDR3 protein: CASSLATSGRARDTQYF
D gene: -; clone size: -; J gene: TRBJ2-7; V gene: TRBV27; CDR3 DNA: TGTGCCAGCAGTTGGGGGCTCCCAACAGCCTACGAGCAGTACTTC; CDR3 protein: CASSWGLPTAYEQYF
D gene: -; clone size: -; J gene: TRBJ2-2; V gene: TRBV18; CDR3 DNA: TGTGCCAGCTCACCGACCCTCGGGTCGCTGTTTTTT; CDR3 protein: CASSPTLGSLFF
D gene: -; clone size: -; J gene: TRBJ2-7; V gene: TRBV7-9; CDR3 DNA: TGTGCCAGCAGCTTACTTCGGGTTGGCCACGAGCAGTACTTC; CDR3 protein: CASSLLRVGHEQYF
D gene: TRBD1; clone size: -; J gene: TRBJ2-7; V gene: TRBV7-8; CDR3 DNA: TGTGCCAGCAGCTCGGGACAGGGGACCTACGAGCAGTACTTC; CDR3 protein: CASSSGQGTYEQYF
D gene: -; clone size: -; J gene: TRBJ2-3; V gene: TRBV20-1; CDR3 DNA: TGCGCCTCGCTCGCGACAGATACGCAGTATTTT; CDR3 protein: CASLATDTQYF
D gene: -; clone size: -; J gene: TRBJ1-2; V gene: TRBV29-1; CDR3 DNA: TGCAGCACCAAGGGCGGGGGATATGGCTACACCTTC; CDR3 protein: CSTKGGGYGYTF
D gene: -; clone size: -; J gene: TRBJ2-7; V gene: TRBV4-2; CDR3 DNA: TGTGCCAGCAGCCAAGAGGGTAGCAGCTCCTACGAGCAGTACTTC; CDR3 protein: CASSQEGSSSYEQYF
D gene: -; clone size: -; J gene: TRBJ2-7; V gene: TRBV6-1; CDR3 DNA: TGTGCCAGCAGTGAAGGGACTGACGTCTCCTACGAGCAGTACTTC; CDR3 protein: CASSEGTDVSYEQYF
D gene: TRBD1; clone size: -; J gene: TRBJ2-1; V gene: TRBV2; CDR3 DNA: TGTGCCAGCAGGTCCCCGGGACAGGGTCTTGAGCAGTTCTTC; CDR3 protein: CASRSPGQGLEQFF
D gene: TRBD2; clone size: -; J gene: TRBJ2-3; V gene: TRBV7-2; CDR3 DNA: TGTGCCAGCTATAGCGGGTTTAGCACAGATACGCAGTATTTT; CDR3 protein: CASYSGFSTDTQYF
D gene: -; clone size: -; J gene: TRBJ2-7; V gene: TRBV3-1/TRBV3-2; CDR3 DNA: TGTGCCAGCAGCCAAGCGGCCCACAGTTGGGGACTTTCTTACGAGCAGTACTTC; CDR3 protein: CASSQAAHSWGLSYEQYF
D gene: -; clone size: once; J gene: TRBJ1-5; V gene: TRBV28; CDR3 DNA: TGTGCCAGCAGTAGGGGTGGGAATCAGCCCCAGCATTTT; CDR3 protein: CASSRGGNQPQHF
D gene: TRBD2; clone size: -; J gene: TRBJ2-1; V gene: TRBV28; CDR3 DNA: TGTGCCAGCCTCGGACTAGCGGGAGGATTGGATGAGCAGTTCTTC; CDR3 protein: CASLGLAGGLDEQFF
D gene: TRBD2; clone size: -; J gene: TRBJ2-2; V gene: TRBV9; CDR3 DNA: TGTGCCAGCAGCGCGGGTCCGAGCGGGAGGGCGAACACCGGGGAGCTGTTTTTT; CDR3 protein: CASSAGPSGRANTGELFF
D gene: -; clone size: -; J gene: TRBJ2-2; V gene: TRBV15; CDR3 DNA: TGTGCCACCAGCAGAGGACAGTACCGGGAGCTGTTTTTT; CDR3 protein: CATSRGQYRELFF
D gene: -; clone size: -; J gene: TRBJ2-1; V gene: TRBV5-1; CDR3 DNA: TGCGCCAGCAGCGGGAGGGACAAACAAGCCTACAATGAGCAGTTCTTC; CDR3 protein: CASSGRDKQAYNEQFF
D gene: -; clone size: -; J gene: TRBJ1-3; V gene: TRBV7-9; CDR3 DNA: TGTGCCAGCAGCCCCCGTCGCTCTGGAAACACCATATATTTT; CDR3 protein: CASSPRRSGNTIYF
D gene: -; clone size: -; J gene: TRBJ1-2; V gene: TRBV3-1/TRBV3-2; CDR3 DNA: TGTGCCAGCAGCCATGGGGGGGGTCCCTATGGCTACACCTTC; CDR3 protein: CASSHGGGPYGYTF